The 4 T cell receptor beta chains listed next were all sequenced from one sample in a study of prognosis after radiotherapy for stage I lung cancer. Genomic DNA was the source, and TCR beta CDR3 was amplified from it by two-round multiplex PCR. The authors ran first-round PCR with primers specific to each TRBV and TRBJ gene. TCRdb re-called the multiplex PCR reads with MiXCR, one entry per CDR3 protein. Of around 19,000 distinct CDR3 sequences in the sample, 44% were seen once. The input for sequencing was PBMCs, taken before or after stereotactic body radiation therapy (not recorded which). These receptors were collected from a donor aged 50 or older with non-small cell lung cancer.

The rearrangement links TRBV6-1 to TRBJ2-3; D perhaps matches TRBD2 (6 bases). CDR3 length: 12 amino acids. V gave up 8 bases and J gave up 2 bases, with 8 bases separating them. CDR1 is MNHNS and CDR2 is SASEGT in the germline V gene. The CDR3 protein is CASGGSTDTQYF. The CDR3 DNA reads TGTGCCAGCGGAGGGTCCACAGATACGCAGTATTTT.

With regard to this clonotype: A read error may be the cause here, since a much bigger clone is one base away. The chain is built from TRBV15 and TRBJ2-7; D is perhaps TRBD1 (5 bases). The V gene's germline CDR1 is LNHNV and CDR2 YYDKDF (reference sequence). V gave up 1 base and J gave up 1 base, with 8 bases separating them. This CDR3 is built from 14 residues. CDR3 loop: CATSRGTISYEQYF. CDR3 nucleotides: TGTGCCACCAGCAGAGGGACAATATCCTACGAGCAGTACTTC.

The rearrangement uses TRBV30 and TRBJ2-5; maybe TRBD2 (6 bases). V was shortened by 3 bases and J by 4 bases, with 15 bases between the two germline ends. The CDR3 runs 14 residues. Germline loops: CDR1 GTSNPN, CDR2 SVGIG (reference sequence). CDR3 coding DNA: TGTGCCTGGAGCGGGGACCGCGGGGTAGAGACCCAGTACTTC. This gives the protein CAWSGDRGVETQYF.

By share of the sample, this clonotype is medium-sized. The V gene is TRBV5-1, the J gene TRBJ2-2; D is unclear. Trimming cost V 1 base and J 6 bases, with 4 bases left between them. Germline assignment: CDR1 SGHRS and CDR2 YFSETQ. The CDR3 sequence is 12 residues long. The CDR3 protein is CASSLSPGELFF. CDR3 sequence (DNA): TGCGCCAGCAGCTTGTCCCCCGGGGAGCTGTTTTTT.